The present entry profiles one TCR beta chain with its context. Its antigen is as yet unknown. This entry is derived from a study of shared clonotypes between healthy human individuals. V dropped 1 base and J dropped 1 base, with 13 bases sitting between them. The germline CDR1 and CDR2 sequences are MGHRA and YSYEKL. The length of the CDR3 is 16 residues. Only CD45RO-negative cells positively selected for CCR7 counted as naive CD8 cells, so terminally differentiated effector memory CD45RA+ cells were excluded. Whole-study findings and limits: When compared with the clonotypes that were shared by all four sorted-subset donors, the non-shared clonotypes turned out to have lower generation probabilities.

Profiled with immunoSEQ multiplex PCR; TCRdb holds only in-frame clones, not every one. The profile shows about 1,800,000 clones, about 95% of them singletons. The rearrangement joins TRBV4-1 to TRBJ2-5, with a possible D match to TRBD2 (5 bases). The sequence was obtained from a man younger than 35 in good health. The specimen sequenced was naive CD8+ T cells sorted from blood. The DNA for the CDR3 is TGCGCCAGCAGCCAAGGACCAGCGGCGCTCCAAGAGACCCAGTACTTC. As protein: CASSQGPAALQETQYF.